This T cell receptor (beta chain) stems from a study of PD-L1 blockade in urothelial cancer. The wider study: After treatment start, blood was analyzed at 3 weeks (second dose) and at 6 weeks. Overall study findings and caveats: TCR clonality was measured in pretreatment peripheral blood. Clonality below the median predicted better survival.

TCRdb's copy holds only in-frame clones and misses some; the assay was immunoSEQ multiplex PCR. The table lists tens of thousands of clones, roughly 86% of them singletons, with under 15% in the top ten. This sample's time point: pretreatment peripheral blood. Patients' cancers were locally advanced or metastatic urothelial carcinomas. Concerning this clone: Its antigen is currently unknown.

V was cut by 6 bases and J by 0 bases, with 9 bases left in between. This CDR3 is 14 amino acids long. Germline V gene data show CDR1 as MNHEY and CDR2 as SVGAGI. Sequenced material: PBMCs, taken around atezolizumab (anti-PD-L1) treatment. This TCR was sampled from a man aged 55 to 69 with urothelial cancer. The J gene is TRBJ1-3, the V gene TRBV6-5; a possible D gene is TRBD1 (5 bases). Written as DNA, the CDR3 is TGTGCCAGCAGACGCGACAGCTCTGGAAACACCATATATTTT. The encoded protein is CASRRDSSGNTIYF.